This T cell receptor (beta chain) is from a study of response to subunit inactivated influenza vaccine. In its sample, this clonotype was seen a few times. The ends were cut back, 5 bases at V and 8 bases at J, with 10 bases in the middle. CDR1 is SGHVS, CDR2 FQNEAQ, per germline. This CDR3 is 12 amino acids long. TCRdb fed the RT-PCR reads into MiXCR, producing one record per CDR3 protein. Among 500,000 to 600,000 distinct CDR3 sequences listed, roughly 13% were seen once. The V gene is TRBV7-8, the J gene TRBJ2-4; weak D call: TRBD2 (5 bases). The TCR was taken from a man aged 45 to 65 who received an inactivated influenza vaccine. This material consisted of PBMCs from blood, taken 40 to 50 days after vaccination. The CDR3 DNA follows: TGTGCCAGCAGCCGAGGAGGAGACATTCAGTACTTC. Its protein is CASSRGGDIQYF.